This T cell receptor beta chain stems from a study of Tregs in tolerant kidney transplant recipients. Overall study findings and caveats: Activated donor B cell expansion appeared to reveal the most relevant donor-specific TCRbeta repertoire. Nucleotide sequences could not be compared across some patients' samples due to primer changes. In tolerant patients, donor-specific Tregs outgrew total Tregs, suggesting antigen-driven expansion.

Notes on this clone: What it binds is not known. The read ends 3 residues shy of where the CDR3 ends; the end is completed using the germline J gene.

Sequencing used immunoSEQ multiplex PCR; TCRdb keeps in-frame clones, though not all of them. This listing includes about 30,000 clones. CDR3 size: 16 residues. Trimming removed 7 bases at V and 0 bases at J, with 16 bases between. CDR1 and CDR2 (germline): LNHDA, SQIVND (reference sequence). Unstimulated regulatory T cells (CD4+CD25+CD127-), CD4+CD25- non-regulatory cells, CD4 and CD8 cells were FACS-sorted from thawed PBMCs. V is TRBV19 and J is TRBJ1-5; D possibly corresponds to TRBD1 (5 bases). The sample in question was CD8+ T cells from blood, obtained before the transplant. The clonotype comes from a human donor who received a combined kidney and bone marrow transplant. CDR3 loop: CASNDRQTASNQPQHF. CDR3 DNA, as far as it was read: TGTGCCAGTAACGATAGACAGACCGCTAGCAATCAGCCC.